This paragraph reports one TCR beta chain. Antigen specificity is unknown. Germline lookup yields CDR1 LGHDT and CDR2 YNNKEL (reference sequence). V gave up 4 bases and J gave up 1 base, with 11 bases separating them. The CDR3 is 14 residues long. The data belong to a study of identical twins. TCRdb called the 5' RACE reads again in MiXCR, with one record for every CDR3 protein. The sample shows around 100,000 distinct CDR3 sequences, 5.9% of them seen only once. Study observations and caveats: Within cord blood, abundant beta clonotypes carried fewer insertions, but memory repertoires showed no such trend.

J is TRBJ2-7 and V is TRBV3-1; D not certain. The sample taken for sequencing was memory T cells sorted from blood. The TCR comes from a woman aged 50 to 60 in good health. The CDR3, as DNA: TGTGCCAGCAGCCCTCGGACGGATTCCTACGAGCAGTACTTC. As protein: CASSPRTDSYEQYF.